This T cell receptor (beta chain) comes out of a study of T cells after yellow fever vaccination. Whole-study results and caveats: The study found a weaker secondary response that peaked faster, day 5 versus 15. Most clones from primary vaccination resurfaced after the booster (under 97% CD4, around 90% CD8).

This clonotype was found a few times. Antigen unknown. Template switching with 5'RACE generated the TCR cDNA and added a universal primer site and UMIs. MiXCR, run by TCRdb on the 5' RACE reads, gives a single entry per CDR3 protein. The profile shows just under 600,000 distinct CDR3 sequences, approximately 13% of them singletons. Germline CDR1 is MNHEY and CDR2 is SVGEGT. The CDR3 is 13 residues long. V shed 6 bases and J 10 bases; nucleotides not matched to a gene: 11. The receptor was isolated from a young man who received the YFV17D yellow fever vaccine. The rearrangement uses TRBV6-2 or TRBV6-3 and TRBJ1-1, with 7 bases that match TRBD1. Source: PBMCs, taken on the day of the yellow fever booster vaccination. DNA for the CDR3: TGTGCCAGCAGACTCATGACAGGGAAAGGAGCTTTCTTT. Protein product: CASRLMTGKGAFF.